This T cell receptor beta chain was documented in a study of blood T cell repertoires in COVID-19. Across the study: Samples representing acute and convalescent COVID-19 were sourced from the United States, Italy and Spain.

Clones were read by immunoSEQ multiplex PCR, and TCRdb kept only the in-frame ones, dropping some. Here the sample spans some 200,000 clones, about 95% being singletons. V lost 4 bases to trimming and J lost 4 bases, with 13 bases between them. The germline gives CDR1 LNHDA, CDR2 SQIVND (reference sequence). This CDR3 spans 15 amino acids. Patients from Seattle were sampled longitudinally, starting during active infection. The receptor was derived from a young man with COVID-19, enrolled during active disease. The rearrangement joins TRBV19 to TRBJ2-2; TRBD2 is a possible D gene (6 bases). The sequenced sample consisted of peripheral blood. The CDR3 DNA sequence: TGTGCCAGTAGTAGCCGGGACTTAGCCACCGGGGAGCTGTTTTTT. Translating gives CASSSRDLATGELFF. The full variable domain, rest sourced from reference TRBV19 and TRBJ2-2, is DGGITQSPKYLFRKEGQNVTLSCEQNLNHDAMYWYRQDPGQGLRLIYYSQIVNDFQKGDIAEGYSVSREKKESFPLTVTSAQKNPTAFYLCASSSRDLATGELFFGEGSRLTVL.